This entry lists 18 T cell receptor beta chains sequenced from one sample in a study of blood T cell repertoires in COVID-19. Sequenced by immunoSEQ multiplex PCR; TCRdb stores in-frame clones only, minus some. The data show 150,000 or so clones, 80% to 90% seen once. The sample was peripheral blood. The receptor source for this set is a woman aged 40 to 50 with acute or convalescent COVID-19.

This chain connects TRBV7-9 to TRBJ2-1; 10 nucleotides line up with TRBD2. CDR3 size: 15 residues. The ends lost 5 bases at V and 9 bases at J; junction bases unmatched: 10. Germline loops: CDR1 SEHNR, CDR2 FQNEAQ (reference sequence). CDR3: CASSNRASGRGEQFF. CDR3 in DNA: TGTGCCAGCAGCAATAGGGCTAGCGGGAGAGGTGAGCAGTTCTTC.

This rearrangement joins TRBV6-5 to TRBJ2-1; 13 nucleotides agree with TRBD2. This CDR3 comprises 15 residues. V lost 11 bases to trimming and J lost 5 bases; unmatched junction nucleotides: 9. Germline CDR1 is MNHEY and CDR2 is SVGAGI. The CDR3 region has the DNA TGTGCCTGCGAGGGGGGGACTAGCGGGGACAATGAGCAGTTCTTC. Translation gives CACEGGTSGDNEQFF.

The chain carries TRBV5-1 and TRBJ1-3; D unresolved. The CDR3 is made up of 15 amino acids. Germline V gives CDR1 SGHRS, CDR2 YFSETQ. The V end was cut by 1 base, the J end by 0 bases, with 8 bases between. The CDR3 bases are TGCGCCAGCAGCTTGAGTGCGAGCTCTGGAAACACCATATATTTT. It translates to CASSLSASSGNTIYF.

The CDR3 DNA sequence: TGTGCCACCAGTGACGGGACTAGCGATTTGGATGAGCAGTTCTTC. The encoded protein is CATSDGTSDLDEQFF. The rearrangement links TRBV24-1 to TRBJ2-1; 10 positions match TRBD2. The CDR3 spans 15 residues. J was trimmed by 8 bases and V by 4 bases; bases with no gene match: 7. Germline lookup yields CDR1 KGHDR and CDR2 SFDVKD.

This chain joins TRBV28 and TRBJ2-7, with 7 nucleotides matching TRBD1. With V trimmed by 5 bases and J by 0 bases, 13 bases remained unmatched. Germline CDR1 MDHEN, CDR2 SYDVKM. The CDR3 has 17 residues. Here the CDR3 DNA reads TGTGCCAGCAGTCTGGAAACCGGGACAGCTATCTCCTACGAGCAGTACTTC. This sequence encodes CASSLETGTAISYEQYF.

The chain couples TRBV10-3 to TRBJ2-3; tentative D call: TRBD1 (5 bases). The germline V and J ends were trimmed by 2 bases and 6 bases, with 9 bases remaining between them. Germline V gene lookup returns CDR1 ENHRY and CDR2 SYGVKD. The CDR3 loop spans 13 amino acids. CDR3 coding DNA: TGTGCCATCAGTGAGAGGGGCGCGGATACGCAGTATTTT. The encoded protein is CAISERGADTQYF.

The CDR3 loop reads CASSGTGLSSYEQYF. CDR3 bases: TGTGCCAGCAGCGGGACAGGGCTTAGCTCCTACGAGCAGTACTTC. The gene calls are TRBV7-2 and TRBJ2-7; 9 nucleotides align to TRBD1. V lost 5 bases to trimming and J lost 0 bases; unmatched junction nucleotides: 5. The CDR3 extends over 15 amino acids. Per the germline V gene, CDR1 is SGHTA and CDR2 is FQGNSA. Looking up the rest from reference TRBV7-2 and TRBJ2-7 gives the full variable domain: GAGVSQSPSNKVTEKGKDVELRCDPISGHTALYWYRQSLGQGLEFLIYFQGNSAPDKSGLPSDRFSAERTGGSVSTLTIQRTQQEDSAVYLCASSGTGLSSYEQYFGPGTRLTVT.

The chain couples TRBV10-3 to TRBJ2-3; D unclear. Per germline, CDR1 ENHRY and CDR2 SYGVKD. With 2 bases removed from V and 1 base from J, the gap between germline ends came to 7 bases. CDR3 length: 14 amino acids. CDR3 DNA sequence: TGTGCCATCAGTGAGCGGCAGGGCACAGATACGCAGTATTTT. Translated, it gives CAISERQGTDTQYF.

Concerning this clone: Other DNA sequences in this specimen translate into the identical CDR3. This rearrangement joins TRBV20-1 to TRBJ2-7; 11 nucleotides line up with TRBD1. Per germline, CDR1 DFQATT and CDR2 SNEGSKA (reference sequence). Trimming at V came to 5 bases and at J to 6 bases, leaving 0 bases not matched to a gene. The CDR3 extends over 11 amino acids. Written as DNA, the CDR3 is TGCAGTGCTGGGACAGGGGGCGAGCAGTACTTC. This translates into CSAGTGGEQYF.

This clone has more than one count but fewer than ten. The V gene is TRBV2, the J gene TRBJ2-7, with a tentative D call TRBD1 (5 bases). CDR1 is SNHLY, CDR2 FYNNEI, per germline. V dropped 7 bases and J dropped 0 bases, with 16 bases sitting between them. This CDR3 has 15 residues. The CDR3 DNA follows: TGTGCCAGCAAGAAGGGAACAGACAGCTCCTACGAGCAGTACTTC. This translates into CASKKGTDSSYEQYF.

This clone was seen just once. The rearrangement joins TRBV7-3 to TRBJ2-2; D possibly corresponds to TRBD2 (5 bases). Germline CDR1 reads SGHTA; CDR2 reads FQGTGA. The CDR3 contains 16 residues. V was pared by 5 bases and J by 0 bases, with 13 bases between. Here the CDR3 DNA reads TGTGCCAGCAGCCCTAAAGCGGACTCGAACACCGGGGAGCTGTTTTTT. Its protein product is CASSPKADSNTGELFF.

V and J are TRBV5-4 and TRBJ2-3; 13 bases line up with TRBD2. CDR3 length equals 16 residues. The V segment lost 3 bases and the J segment 2 bases; nucleotides outside the gene matches: 3. The germline CDR1 and CDR2 sequences are SGHNT and YYREEE (reference sequence). CDR3: CASSSGLAGYTDTQYF. The CDR3 coding sequence is TGTGCCAGCAGCTCGGGACTAGCGGGATACACAGATACGCAGTATTTT. Filled out from reference TRBV5-4 and TRBJ2-3, the complete variable domain reads ETGVTQSPTHLIKTRGQQVTLRCSSQSGHNTVSWYQQALGQGPQFIFQYYREEENGRGNFPPRFSGLQFPNYSSELNVNALELDDSALYLCASSSGLAGYTDTQYFGPGTRLTVL.

CDR3 residues: CASGLTGGSYEQYF. The CDR3 nucleotides are TGTGCCAGCGGATTAACAGGGGGCTCCTACGAGCAGTACTTC. This sequence joins TRBV7-2 and TRBJ2-7; 8 nucleotides agree with TRBD1. CDR1 and CDR2 from the germline V gene are SGHTA and FQGNSA. V trimming: 8 bases; J trimming: 0 bases; junction bases outside the gene matches: 6. CDR3 length: 14 amino acids.

The chain combines TRBV19 with TRBJ2-5; D call uncertain. Germline V gives CDR1 LNHDA, CDR2 SQIVND (reference sequence). The germline V and J ends were trimmed by 3 bases and 1 base, with 6 bases remaining between them. This CDR3 is 13 amino acids long. CDR3 nucleotides: TGTGCCAGTAGTATTCTCTCCCAAGAGACCCAGTACTTC. Its protein product is CASSILSQETQYF.

The chain recombines TRBV7-9 with TRBJ2-3; D call uncertain. Deletions cut 2 bases from V and 0 bases from J, with 9 bases between. Germline V gene lookup returns CDR1 SEHNR and CDR2 FQNEAQ (reference sequence). The CDR3 contains 15 residues. The CDR3 coding sequence is TGTGCCAGCAGCTTACGACTGGTCAGCACAGATACGCAGTATTTT. Protein: CASSLRLVSTDTQYF.

The V gene is TRBV27, the J gene TRBJ2-7, with unresolved D. The CDR3 is 14 residues long. Germline V lookup: CDR1 MNHEY, CDR2 SMNVEV (reference sequence). The V end was cut by 5 bases, the J end by 0 bases, with 11 bases between. The DNA of the CDR3 is TGTGCCAGCAGTCGTGCTAGAAGCTCCTACGAGCAGTACTTC. It codes for CASSRARSSYEQYF.

The V and J genes are TRBV28 and TRBJ2-3, with 9 bases fitting TRBD1. V lost 6 bases to trimming and J lost 14 bases; unmatched junction nucleotides: 9. This CDR3 is built from 12 residues. CDR1 is MDHEN, CDR2 SYDVKM, per germline. CDR3 region: CASSTGTGSPYF. CDR3 DNA: TGTGCCAGCAGCACCGGGACAGGGTCTCCGTATTTT.

This clone has only a few counts. This chain connects TRBV6-1 to TRBJ1-2; no clear D. This CDR3 is built from 16 residues. Trimming pared 4 bases from V and 4 bases from J, leaving 19 bases between. Germline CDR1 reads MNHNS; CDR2 reads SASEGT. In nucleotides, the CDR3 is TGTGCCAGCAGTGGACCCTCTACAAGCGTCTTCTATGGCTACACCTTC. It is translated as CASSGPSTSVFYGYTF.